This TCR beta chain was sequenced during a study of T cells in Graves' hyperthyroidism and ophthalmopathy. For the study at large: Peripheral blood specimens were obtained at initial diagnosis, prior to any treatment.

Amplified regions were TCR beta CDR3 sequences from RNA transcripts. HTBI primers were the set used in a first-round RT-PCR of the TCR CDR3. A single record per CDR3 protein comes from TCRdb applying MiXCR to the multiplex PCR reads. The sample shows approximately 530,000 distinct CDR3 sequences, approximately 20% of them seen only once. The CDR3 sequence is 17 residues long. The V gene's germline CDR1 is ENHRY and CDR2 SYGVKD. V was cut by 0 bases and J by 3 bases, with 17 bases left in between. The receptor was derived from a man aged 35 to 55 with Graves' ophthalmopathy. Input material: blood. The chain carries TRBV10-3 and TRBJ2-5, with D possibly being TRBD2 (5 bases). Here the CDR3 reads CAISESPPRSVEETQYF. The CDR3 DNA reads TGTGCCATCAGTGAGTCCCCCCCGCGTAGCGTGGAAGAGACCCAGTACTTC.